This T cell receptor (beta chain) emerged from a study of vaccination effects on CD4 cells after COVID-19 (dated by TCRdb to the early 2020s). Background for the entire study: Two doses of either the BNT162b2 or the mRNA-1273 mRNA SARS-CoV-2 vaccine were administered to participants. Pre-vaccine samples were drawn from a couple of convalescent patients 16 days and one week before the first dose, at 142 and 148 days after COVID-19 diagnosis. SARS-CoV-2 spike-specific CD4+ TCR repertoires were compared before and after mRNA vaccination in COVID-19 convalescent patients and in infection-naive vaccine recipients. Altogether, roughly 10 COVID-19 convalescent patients and 4 SARS-CoV-2-naive healthy vaccine recipients made up the full study. The Oncomine TCR Beta short-read assay on an Illumina iSeq 100 was used to sequence cultures from other donors in the study. Paper-wide results and their limitations: At late post-vaccination timepoints, both infection-induced and vaccine-induced clones showed marked clonal contraction, consistent with waning T cell responses. The study was limited by a small number of convalescent patients and lacked early post-infection timepoints. In convalescent patients, the post-vaccine spike-reactive repertoire was composed mainly of new vaccine-induced clones that were largely distinct from infection-induced clones.

Points on this clone: Its target antigen remains unknown. Within one base of it there is no much larger clone, and no base qualities were kept.

The ViraFEST assay stimulated PBMC with viral peptide pools and then used TCR sequencing to identify antigen-specific CD4+ T cell clonotypes by expansion. After less than eleven days of culture, CD4+ T cells were isolated with the EasySep CD4+ T cell isolation kit. Convalescent patients had PCR-confirmed SARS-CoV-2 infection between March and December 2020, before Alpha, Beta and Delta variants emerged in the United States. A few million PBMC per well were cultured with approximately 10 ug/ml peptides in IMDM containing 5% human AB serum, 8.5 to 10 IU/ml IL-2 and gentamicin. Half of the culture medium was replaced with fresh IL-2-containing medium on days 3 and 7. Unless otherwise noted, each peptide stimulation condition was cultured in triplicate wells. Using Ficoll-Paque Plus gradient centrifugation, PBMC were separated from whole blood and then either used fresh or cryopreserved at -140C. The overlapping peptide pools covered the spike proteins of SARS-CoV-2 and of the common cold coronaviruses HCoV-NL63, HCoV-OC43 and HCoV-229E. The QIAamp micro DNA kit was used to extract genomic DNA from the cultured CD4+ T cells.

Relative to germline, V is 7 bases shorter and J is 6 bases shorter, with 15 bases between their ends. Measured from the cysteine to the phenylalanine, the CDR3 is 13 residues long. This entry keeps only the CDR3 DNA: 39 bases, framed from base 1. The germline V gene encodes CDR1 ENHRY and CDR2 SYGVKD. The library was prepared using the immunoSEQ multiplex PCR assay. DNA from the cultured, isolated CD4+ T cells was subjected to TCR beta CDR3 sequencing. Under the source paper's analysis protocol: Non-productive TCR sequences were removed and reads were trimmed to the CDR3 region, keeping CDR3s of at least 7 amino acids. Antigen-specific clonotypes were identified using the MANAFEST web app by comparison of expansion in peptide wells against reference cultures. To be called positive, a clone needed expansion at FDR<0.05 compared with the reference and with all other wells, an odds ratio greater than 5, and a frequency greater than 0.1% in two replicate wells. A clonotype was defined as cross-reactive if the clonotype was significantly expanded both in SARS-CoV-2 spike wells and in at least one common cold coronavirus spike condition. CDR3 similarity was assessed by Levenshtein distance with the stringdist R package, and unrooted trees were built with ape in R 3.6.1. The clones in this table, taken by TCRdb from immuneACCESS, are in-frame only. Not every clone is retained; where verified, under half of the shortfall comes from an unresolved V gene, and the cause of the rest is unknown. Clonal size and the V and J genes are those of that table, whereas D and trimming came from the DNA. This sample comprises some 25,000 clones, approximately 76% of them detected only once. The ten top clones hold about 15% of the sample.

Sequenced here: CD4+ T cells from PBMCs cultured with SARS-CoV-2 spike peptides, sampled before COVID-19 vaccination. This sample's cell subset or site label indicates: SARS-CoV-2 spike overlapping peptide pool stimulation. This receptor was taken from a human donor who had a prior SARS-CoV-2 infection. This sequence uses TRBV10-3 and TRBJ1-2, and TRBD1 may be the D gene, going by 5 matching bases. The bases are TGTGCCATCACCCATGTCACGGGGGATGGCTACACCTTC. It encodes CAITHVTGDGYTF.